The 8 T cell receptor beta chains given below trace back to one sample, sequenced in a study of cytomegalovirus exposure and HLA in healthy donors. The PCR contained 60 Vbeta and 13 Jbeta primers. The data were produced by immunoSEQ multiplex PCR, yet TCRdb's version contains in-frame clones alone and is incomplete. The data show 100,000 or so clones, with roughly four fifths seen just once and 1% to 1.5% held by the top ten. The sample was PBMCs. The origin of the receptors is a man in his forties in good health and CMV-seronegative.

The CDR3 here is CASNRQGNNQPQHF. The CDR3 DNA is TGTGCCAGCAACCGGCAGGGGAATAATCAGCCCCAGCATTTT. The chain is built from TRBV27 and TRBJ1-5, with D possibly being TRBD1 (6 bases). Germline values: CDR1 MNHEY, CDR2 SMNVEV (reference sequence). This CDR3 comprises 14 residues. V lost 7 bases, J lost 4 bases, and 14 bases lay in between.

The J gene is TRBJ2-7, the V gene TRBV2; the D is unclear. The CDR3 covers 13 residues. The germline CDR1 and CDR2 sequences are SNHLY and FYNNEI. V dropped 3 bases and J dropped 3 bases, with 9 bases sitting between them. The CDR3 DNA reads as TGTGCCAGCAGTGACGAGGAATACTACGAGCAGTACTTC. Translating gives CASSDEEYYEQYF.

This rearrangement joins TRBV5-4 to TRBJ2-5, with TRBD2 identical over 9 bases. Germline V CDR1 and CDR2: SGHNT, YYREEE (reference sequence). V shed 1 base, J shed 5 bases, and the junction held 3 bases outside the gene matches. The CDR3 spans 14 residues. The CDR3 DNA sequence: TGTGCCAGCAGCTTGACTAGCGGGCGGGAGACCCAGTACTTC. Translating it yields CASSLTSGRETQYF.

This chain links TRBV5-1 with TRBJ1-5; the match to TRBD1 covers 9 bases. V lost 4 bases and J lost 4; bases outside the gene matches: 3. CDR3 length: 14 residues. The germline V gene has CDR1 SGHRS and CDR2 YFSETQ. The DNA for the CDR3 is TGCGCCAGCAGCCCGGGACAGGGTAATCAGCCCCAGCATTTT. It codes for CASSPGQGNQPQHF.

The rearrangement uses TRBV7-9 and TRBJ1-1; 7 bases are shared with TRBD1. From germline, CDR1 is SEHNR and CDR2 FQNEAQ (reference sequence). CDR3 length: 14 amino acids. V shed 5 bases, J shed 5 bases, and the junction held 8 bases outside the gene matches. CDR3 amino acids: CASSHRDSETEAFF. The CDR3 nucleotides are TGTGCCAGCAGCCATAGGGACAGTGAAACTGAAGCTTTCTTT.

Of note for this clone: Other DNA sequences from this sample encode an identical CDR3 as well. V and J are TRBV19 and TRBJ2-7, with TRBD2 matching 10 bases. The CDR3 extends over 13 amino acids. Per germline, CDR1 LNHDA and CDR2 SQIVND (reference sequence). The V gene end was trimmed by 5 bases and the J gene end by 2 bases; junction bases not matched to a gene: 0. The CDR3 region is CASSLAGAYEQYF. CDR3 coding DNA: TGTGCCAGTAGTCTAGCGGGAGCCTACGAGCAGTACTTC.

This clone was seen a single time. The CDR3 here is CASSAPGTGNEKLFF. The CDR3 DNA reads as TGTGCCAGCAGCGCCCCCGGGACAGGAAATGAAAAACTGTTTTTT. The rearrangement links TRBV9 to TRBJ1-4, with 8 bases aligning to TRBD1. Trimming took 3 bases from V and 5 from J; bases not matched to a gene: 6. Germline V gene lookup returns CDR1 SGDLS and CDR2 YYNGEE. CDR3 length: 15 amino acids.

CDR3 loop: CASSQEDRGGDTEAFF. The CDR3 bases are TGTGCCAGCAGCCAAGAGGACAGGGGAGGCGACACTGAAGCTTTCTTT. This chain joins TRBV14 and TRBJ1-1; 9 bases agree with TRBD1. Germline values: CDR1 SGHDN, CDR2 FVKESK. There are 16 residues in the CDR3. After removal of 0 bases from V and 3 bases from J, the junction contained 5 bases not matched to a gene.